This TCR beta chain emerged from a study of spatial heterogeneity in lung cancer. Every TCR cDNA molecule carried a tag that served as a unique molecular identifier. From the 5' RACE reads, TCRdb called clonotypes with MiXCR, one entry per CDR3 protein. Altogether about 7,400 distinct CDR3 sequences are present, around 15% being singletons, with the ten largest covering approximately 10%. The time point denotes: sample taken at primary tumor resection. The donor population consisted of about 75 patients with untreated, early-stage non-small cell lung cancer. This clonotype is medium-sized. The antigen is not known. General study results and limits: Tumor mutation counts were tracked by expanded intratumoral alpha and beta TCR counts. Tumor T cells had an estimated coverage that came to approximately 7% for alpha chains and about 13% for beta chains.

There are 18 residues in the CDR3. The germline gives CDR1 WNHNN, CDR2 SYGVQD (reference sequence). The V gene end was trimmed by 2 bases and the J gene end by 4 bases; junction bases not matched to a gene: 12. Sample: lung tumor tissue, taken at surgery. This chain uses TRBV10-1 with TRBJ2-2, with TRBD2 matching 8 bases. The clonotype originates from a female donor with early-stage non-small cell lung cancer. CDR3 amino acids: CASSERRSGLAFTGELFF. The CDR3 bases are TGCGCCAGCAGTGAGCGGCGGTCTGGACTAGCTTTCACCGGGGAGCTGTTTTTT.